These T cell receptor beta chains were read from a single sample in a study of blood T cell repertoires in COVID-19. TCRdb's table, derived via immunoSEQ multiplex PCR, lists solely in-frame clones and lacks some. The table includes approximately 200,000 clones, 81% detected once. The specimen was peripheral blood. These receptors came from a woman older than 75 with COVID-19, enrolled during active disease. The CDR3 runs from the conserved cysteine through the conserved F or W. Size is omitted from some rows. Given values are once, few, many or a class for expanded clones.

>TRBV7-9|-|TRBJ2-7
CASSLTGTGGYEQYF
>TRBV7-8|-|TRBJ2-3
CASSPRGALVGTDTQYF
>TRBV19|-|TRBJ1-5
CASSMRGSNQPQHF
>TRBV3-1/TRBV3-2|-|TRBJ2-1
CASSPWGASGSYSYNEQFF
>TRBV6-5|-|TRBJ1-2
CASSYWDRGPGYTF
>TRBV2|-|TRBJ2-7
CASSGESEQYF
>TRBV2|-|TRBJ1-4
CASSEWLTGGEKLFF
>TRBV19|-|TRBJ1-1
CASSMEDRPNTEAFF
>TRBV15|-|TRBJ2-5
CATSTGTSGTQYF
>TRBV28|-|TRBJ2-1
CASRGGPYNEQFF
>TRBV11-2|-|TRBJ2-1
CASSLVGLAGGPAQQFF
>TRBV19|-|TRBJ2-1
CASSIEGGGKRNEQFF
>TRBV5-8|-|TRBJ2-3
CASSWTGDSSTDTQYF
>TRBV6-1|-|TRBJ2-7
CASSEQGTYYEQYF
>TRBV4-3|-|TRBJ1-3
CASSRDRRTIYF
>TRBV10-3|-|TRBJ2-3
CAISESRTGRWDTQYF
>TRBV2|few|TRBJ2-1
CAKSGLHNEQFF
>TRBV3-1/TRBV3-2|few|TRBJ2-1
CASSQAAGLLGEQFF
>TRBV4-1|-|TRBJ2-1
CASSHPHGGTSDNEQFF
>TRBV7-2|-|TRBJ1-2
CASSSEGVSVGYTF
>TRBV6-5|-|TRBJ1-4
CASSRNRGKLFF
>TRBV5-1|-|TRBJ2-3
CASSPMTSGTDTQYF
>TRBV6-5|once|TRBJ2-7
CASSYGQGGIYEQYF
>TRBV12-3/TRBV12-4|-|TRBJ1-5
CASSLVAGQPQHF
>TRBV18|-|TRBJ1-3
CASSPELQGAGNTIYF
>TRBV19|-|TRBJ1-2
CASRHLNRDGYTF
>TRBV7-2|few|TRBJ2-6
CASSEQVSGANVLTF
>TRBV4-1|-|TRBJ1-5
CASSPGTGGYNQPQHF
>TRBV6-4|-|TRBJ2-7
CASSDIDPGVLYEQYF
>TRBV6-5|-|TRBJ1-2
CASRGGQLIYGYTF
>TRBV21-1|-|TRBJ2-2
CASSKGASGTGELFF
>TRBV5-4|-|TRBJ2-5
CASSIWGGQETQYF
>TRBV10-3|-|TRBJ2-7
CAISVDRGAWEQYF
>TRBV10-3|few|TRBJ2-7
CAISGTGGSYEQYF
>TRBV27|-|TRBJ1-5
CASSFGGGTGGLYNQPQHF
>TRBV3-1/TRBV3-2|-|TRBJ1-5
CASSLRQGAWSQHF
>TRBV28|-|TRBJ2-4
CASSSGRVGKNIQYF
>TRBV10-3|-|TRBJ1-6
CAISSGQGYNSPLHF
>TRBV6-1|-|TRBJ2-5
CASSEARGRETQYF
>TRBV9|-|TRBJ1-6
CASSDSSSYNSPLHF
>TRBV5-4|-|TRBJ1-1
CASSLAPGEYWAFF
>TRBV14|-|TRBJ2-1
CASSPLAYNEQFF
>TRBV6-5|-|TRBJ1-2
CASSSRGHNYGYTF